Below, 16 T cell receptor beta chains from the same sample are listed, as sequenced in a study of vaccination and CD4 T cells after COVID-19. The treatment denotes: approximately 11-day PBMC culture with coronavirus spike peptide pools or control peptides (ViraFEST assay). Oncomine TCR Beta short-read sequencing was applied to DNA from cultured CD4+ T cells. TCRdb used MiXCR to reprocess the PCR reads, holding one entry per CDR3 protein. Here the sample spans more than 13,000 distinct CDR3 sequences, 25% to 35% being singletons. No antigen has been identified for these receptors. The sample taken for sequencing was cultured CD4+ T cells from blood. These receptors were collected from a human donor with COVID-19.

This chain joins TRBV11-2 and TRBJ1-1, with TRBD1 as a possible D gene (5 bases). Germline V gives CDR1 SGHAT, CDR2 FQNNGV. V lost 2 bases and J 3 bases, leaving 13 bases between the germline ends. The CDR3 is 15 residues long. CDR3 loop: CASSLWVLGHTEAFF. In nucleotides, the CDR3 is TGTGCCAGCAGCTTATGGGTATTGGGACACACTGAAGCTTTCTTT. Complete variable domain (other parts from reference TRBV11-2 and TRBJ1-1): EAGVAQSPRYKIIEKRQSVAFWCNPISGHATLYWYQQILGQGPKLLIQFQNNGVVDDSQLPKDRFSAERLKGVDSTLKIQPAKLEDSAVYLCASSLWVLGHTEAFFGQGTRLTVV.

The genes are TRBV7-9 and TRBJ1-1, with unresolved D. Germline V lookup: CDR1 SEHNR, CDR2 FQNEAQ (reference sequence). V lost 5 bases and J lost 1, with 17 bases in between. CDR3 length equals 16 residues. The CDR3 nucleotides are TGTGCCAGCAGCCCCCCCTTTCGCTCGGGGAACACTGAAGCTTTCTTT. Translation gives CASSPPFRSGNTEAFF.

The CDR3 loop reads CASSRTGGMGSGANVLTF. The CDR3 DNA reads TGTGCCAGCAGCCGGACAGGGGGCATGGGATCTGGGGCCAACGTCCTGACTTTC. The rearrangement joins TRBV6-1 to TRBJ2-6, with TRBD1 matching 11 bases. The CDR3 runs 18 residues. Losses at the gene ends were 6 bases for V and 1 base for J; bases not matched to a gene: 8. Germline assignment: CDR1 MNHNS and CDR2 SASEGT.

This chain links TRBV4-2 with TRBJ2-5; perhaps TRBD1 as D (6 bases). The CDR3 has 16 residues. Germline CDR1 and CDR2: LGHNA and YNFKEQ. V lost 1 base and J lost 1, with 13 bases in between. CDR3 nucleotides: TGTGCCAGCAGCCAAGCTTTACAGGGAGCCCAAGAGACCCAGTACTTC. This sequence encodes CASSQALQGAQETQYF.

There are a few counts of this clonotype. The chain links TRBV6-2 or TRBV6-3 to TRBJ2-3; D call uncertain. The CDR3 has 15 amino acids. V was clipped by 2 bases and J by 4 bases, with 13 bases between them. CDR1 and CDR2 from the germline V gene are MNHEY and SVGEGT. CDR3 nucleotides: TGTGCCAGCAGTTACCAGCAGTTCAGTCCAGATACGCAGTATTTT. Amino acid sequence: CASSYQQFSPDTQYF.

This clonotype has only a few counts. The gene calls are TRBV7-9 and TRBJ2-1, with 7 bases identical to TRBD1. Looked up from germline, CDR1 is SEHNR and CDR2 is FQNEAQ (reference sequence). The CDR3 is made up of 15 amino acids. Trimming removed 3 bases from V and 2 bases from J; junction bases left unmatched: 4. CDR3 DNA: TGTGCCAGCAGCTTTAGGACAGGAACCTACAATGAGCAGTTCTTC. Encoded protein: CASSFRTGTYNEQFF.

This clonotype was seen a few times. CDR3 sequence (DNA): TGTGCCAGCTCTTTGAGGGCAGGGGGTGGCTACACCTTC. This gives the protein CASSLRAGGGYTF. The chain joins TRBV6-1 to TRBJ1-2, with 7 bases aligning to TRBD1. The CDR3 is made up of 13 amino acids. CDR1 MNHNS and CDR2 SASEGT come from the germline V gene. V was clipped by 8 bases and J by 7 bases; unmatched bases: 10.

This chain connects TRBV28 to TRBJ2-3; no firm D call. V was shortened by 6 bases and J by 3 bases, with 22 bases between the two germline ends. CDR1 is MDHEN and CDR2 is SYDVKM in the germline V gene. The CDR3 has 17 residues. The CDR3 nucleotides read TGTGCCAGCAGACCCGGGCCCCCTTCAAGATCGACAGATACGCAGTATTTT. As protein: CASRPGPPSRSTDTQYF. Full variable domain (rest looked up from reference TRBV28 and TRBJ2-3): DVKVTQSSRYLVKRTGEKVFLECVQDMDHENMFWYRQDPGLGLRLIYFSYDVKMKEKGDIPEGYSVSREKKERFSLILESASTNQTSMYLCASRPGPPSRSTDTQYFGPGTRLTVL.

Only a few counts were recorded for this clonotype. The chain's CDR3 is CASSSPRGNTDTQYF. CDR3 bases: TGTGCCAGCAGTTCCCCGAGGGGGAACACAGATACGCAGTATTTT. The chain joins TRBV6-5 to TRBJ2-3; tentatively, D is TRBD1 (6 bases). The length of the CDR3 is 15 residues. In germline, CDR1 is MNHEY, CDR2 SVGAGI. Between the trimmed V and J ends, which lost 4 bases and 2 bases, there was a span of 13 bases.

The J gene is TRBJ1-6, the V gene TRBV11-3, with D unclear. Germline CDR1 reads SGHNT; CDR2 reads YENEEA. Trimming removed 2 bases from V and 8 bases from J, with 10 bases in between. This CDR3 is 14 amino acids long. This CDR3 reads CASSLRTKDSPLHF. The CDR3 DNA sequence: TGTGCCAGCAGCTTAAGAACCAAGGATTCACCCCTCCACTTT.

The J gene is TRBJ2-3, the V gene TRBV19, with TRBD2 matching 10 bases. Germline CDR1 is LNHDA and CDR2 is SQIVND (reference sequence). This CDR3 has 15 residues. Trimming took 7 bases from V and 9 from J; bases not matched to a gene: 13. DNA of the CDR3: TGTGCCAGTAAGGCACTAGCGGGAAAAGGGCTGACGCAGTATTTT. This gives the protein CASKALAGKGLTQYF.

The J gene is TRBJ1-5, the V gene TRBV6-1, with unresolved D. The CDR3 contains 13 residues. Deletions cut 8 bases from V and 5 bases from J, with 13 bases between. Per germline, CDR1 MNHNS and CDR2 SASEGT. The DNA for the CDR3 is TGTGCCAGCGGAAAAACTGCTCATCAGCCCCAGCATTTT. This gives the protein CASGKTAHQPQHF.

CDR3 in amino acids: CASSLRSTTGGFGYTF. CDR3 in DNA: TGTGCCAGCAGCTTAAGATCCACGACAGGGGGCTTTGGCTACACCTTC. The V and J genes are TRBV7-2 and TRBJ1-2; TRBD1 matches at 10 bases. The CDR3 totals 16 residues. Germline values: CDR1 SGHTA, CDR2 FQGNSA. Germline trimming cut 2 bases from V and 7 bases from J; bases unmatched to any gene: 10.

The rearrangement joins TRBV29-1 to TRBJ2-1; no definite D call. The V gene lost 3 bases and the J gene lost 16 bases, with 16 bases spanning the gap. The CDR3 totals 11 residues. Germline CDR1 reads SQVTM; CDR2 reads ANQGSEA. The CDR3 DNA reads as TGCAGCGTTGACACTACCCCCTTGCCTTTCTTC. It is translated as CSVDTTPLPFF.

The rearrangement links TRBV6-4 to TRBJ1-1; no clear D gene. Per the germline V gene, CDR1 is MRHNA and CDR2 is SNTAGT. Trimming took off 4 bases at V and 2 bases at J, with 11 bases between the two ends. The CDR3 length is 14 residues. The DNA of the CDR3 is TGTGCCAGCAGTGTCTCACCGGGAAACACTGAAGCTTTCTTT. Its protein product is CASSVSPGNTEAFF.

Only a few counts were recorded for this clonotype. The rearrangement links TRBV2 to TRBJ2-4; 8 nucleotides agree with TRBD2. In germline, CDR1 is SNHLY, CDR2 FYNNEI. This CDR3 comprises 16 residues. J was trimmed by 1 base and V by 3 bases; bases with no gene match: 5. CDR3 DNA: TGTGCCAGCAGTGACTCGGGGGGGCGGGCCAAAAACATTCAGTACTTC. It is translated as CASSDSGGRAKNIQYF.